These 26 T cell receptor beta chains came from one sample sequenced in a study of OX40 agonist ivuxolimab in advanced cancers. The data were produced by immunoSEQ multiplex PCR, yet TCRdb's version contains in-frame clones alone and is incomplete. The table includes about 66,000 clones, roughly nine tenths detected once. Sequencing used CD4+ or CD8+ T cells sorted from blood, obtained in a trial of the OX40 agonist ivuxolimab. These receptors were collected from an adult with an advanced solid tumor such as melanoma, head and neck, liver or kidney cancer.

V gene TRBV6-1 combines with J gene TRBJ1-6, with 7 bases lining up with TRBD1. The V gene end was trimmed by 5 bases and the J gene end by 8 bases; junction bases not matched to a gene: 6. Per the germline V gene, CDR1 is MNHNS and CDR2 is SASEGT. This CDR3 contains 14 residues. This CDR3 reads CASSRDSTHSPLHF. CDR3 DNA sequence: TGTGCCAGCAGTAGGGACAGCACACATTCACCCCTCCACTTT.

This chain links TRBV7-9 with TRBJ2-1; 10 bases line up with TRBD2. With 2 bases clipped from V and 9 bases from J, the junction kept 10 bases outside the gene matches. Per the germline V gene, CDR1 is SEHNR and CDR2 is FQNEAQ (reference sequence). There are 16 residues in the CDR3. The CDR3 here is CASSLRGLAGVGEQFF. The CDR3 bases are TGTGCCAGCAGCTTACGGGGCCTAGCGGGAGTCGGTGAGCAGTTCTTC.

CDR3 sequence: CASSDGQGLSEQYF. DNA of the CDR3: TGTGCCAGCAGTGACGGACAGGGTCTCAGCGAGCAGTACTTC. The chain combines TRBV6-1 with TRBJ2-7, with 8 bases that match TRBD1. The CDR3 runs 14 residues. The germline V gene has CDR1 MNHNS and CDR2 SASEGT. The ends lost 3 bases at V and 6 bases at J; junction bases unmatched: 7.

This clone was seen only a few times. This chain joins TRBV5-5 and TRBJ2-1; 9 nucleotides align to TRBD2. The CDR3 covers 17 residues. CDR1 and CDR2 (germline): SGHKS, YYEKEE (reference sequence). With 4 bases clipped from V and 2 bases from J, the junction kept 10 bases outside the gene matches. Here the CDR3 reads CASSSGGYPGPYNEQFF. The CDR3 DNA reads as TGTGCCAGCAGCAGCGGGGGGTACCCGGGGCCCTACAATGAGCAGTTCTTC.

This sequence joins TRBV5-1 and TRBJ2-6, with D unresolved. Germline V gene data show CDR1 as SGHRS and CDR2 as YFSETQ. Trimming removed 0 bases from V and 3 bases from J, with 10 bases in between. The length of the CDR3 is 16 residues. This CDR3 reads CASSLVGSGGANVLTF. The DNA for the CDR3 is TGCGCCAGCAGCTTGGTAGGAAGTGGTGGGGCCAACGTCCTGACTTTC.

This clone was recorded a few times. CDR3 sequence: CASSSGTGGQPQHF. CDR3 nucleotides: TGTGCCAGCAGCTCCGGGACAGGGGGTCAGCCCCAGCATTTT. V and J are TRBV28 and TRBJ1-5; TRBD1 matches 11 bases. Germline values: CDR1 MDHEN, CDR2 SYDVKM. The CDR3 length is 14 residues. The J segment lost 6 bases and the V segment lost 6 bases, leaving 4 bases of the junction unmatched.

The chain is built from TRBV7-8 and TRBJ1-1; D unresolved. Trimming cost V 8 bases and J 7 bases, with 17 bases left between them. Germline V gene data show CDR1 as SGHVS and CDR2 as FQNEAQ. The CDR3 covers 13 residues. Written as DNA, the CDR3 is TGTGCCAGCTCCTTGGGCGTACTTCTTGAAGCTTTCTTT. Translating it yields CASSLGVLLEAFF. Full variable domain (outside the CDR3, taken from reference TRBV7-8 and TRBJ1-1): GAGVSQSPRYKVAKRGQDVALRCDPISGHVSLFWYQQALGQGPEFLTYFQNEAQLDKSGLPSDRFFAERPEGSVSTLKIQRTQQEDSAVYLCASSLGVLLEAFFGQGTRLTVV.

This clone came up once. This chain joins TRBV6-5 and TRBJ2-1; 10 positions agree with TRBD2. CDR1 and CDR2 from the germline V gene are MNHEY and SVGAGI. CDR3 size: 15 residues. V shed 6 bases and J 5 bases; nucleotides not matched to a gene: 7. The CDR3 DNA follows: TGTGCCAGCAGCTTGGGACTAGCGCTACACAATGAGCAGTTCTTC. It yields the protein CASSLGLALHNEQFF.

The chain recombines TRBV29-1 with TRBJ2-3; D is ambiguous. Germline V gene data show CDR1 as SQVTM and CDR2 as ANQGSEA. This CDR3 is 14 amino acids long. Trimming pared 6 bases from V and 3 bases from J, leaving 16 bases between. CDR3 in DNA: TGCAGCGTCGAAAGGCAGGAAGTTACAGATACGCAGTATTTT. This translates into CSVERQEVTDTQYF.

V gene TRBV7-9 combines with J gene TRBJ1-2, with unresolved D. Germline values: CDR1 SEHNR, CDR2 FQNEAQ (reference sequence). The V end was cut by 3 bases, the J end by 0 bases, with 14 bases between. The CDR3 extends over 16 amino acids. CDR3 DNA: TGTGCCAGCAGCTTTTTTCCGGGCCAAGCTAACTATGGCTACACCTTC. Encoded protein: CASSFFPGQANYGYTF.

This chain connects TRBV6-5 to TRBJ2-2; 15 bases line up with TRBD2. Germline CDR1 and CDR2: MNHEY and SVGAGI. This CDR3 is 16 amino acids long. Trimming at V came to 2 bases and at J to 6 bases, leaving 1 base not matched to a gene. CDR3 amino acids: CASSYGLAGGPGELFF. Here the CDR3 DNA reads TGTGCCAGCAGTTACGGACTAGCGGGAGGGCCCGGGGAGCTGTTTTTT.

The gene calls are TRBV6-5 and TRBJ2-1; TRBD2 matches at 14 bases. CDR1 MNHEY and CDR2 SVGAGI come from the germline V gene. The CDR3 contains 15 residues. With V trimmed by 6 bases and J by 6 bases, 4 bases remained unmatched. The chain's CDR3 is CASRATSGRANEQFF. CDR3 bases: TGTGCCAGCAGAGCGACTAGCGGGAGGGCCAATGAGCAGTTCTTC.

This clone was detected a few times. The rearrangement uses TRBV14 and TRBJ1-4, with D unclear. The CDR3 spans 15 residues. V lost 0 bases to trimming and J lost 3 bases, with 8 bases between them. Germline V gene lookup returns CDR1 SGHDN and CDR2 FVKESK. The CDR3: CASSQDLGSNEKLFF. In nucleotides, the CDR3 is TGTGCCAGCAGCCAAGATCTCGGGTCTAATGAAAAACTGTTTTTT.

The rearrangement uses TRBV5-5 and TRBJ2-7; D not certain. Looked up from germline, CDR1 is SGHKS and CDR2 is YYEKEE (reference sequence). V was shortened by 0 bases and J by 3 bases, with 7 bases between the two germline ends. This CDR3 is 13 amino acids long. The CDR3 bases are TGTGCCAGCAGCTTGGGGGCGGACTACGAGCAGTACTTC. Translated: CASSLGADYEQYF.

The chain uses TRBV6-5 and TRBJ1-2; D is uncertain. Looked up from germline, CDR1 is MNHEY and CDR2 is SVGAGI. This CDR3 contains 16 residues. Trimming took off 0 bases at V and 4 bases at J, with 15 bases between the two ends. CDR3 bases: TGTGCCAGCAGTTACTCGTCGGTCTCCAGCGGCTATGGCTACACCTTC. Its protein is CASSYSSVSSGYGYTF.

J is TRBJ2-1 and V is TRBV5-1, with TRBD2 matching 7 bases. The CDR3 is made up of 14 amino acids. V dropped 0 bases and J dropped 8; count of bases not matched to a gene: 5. CDR1 and CDR2 from the germline V gene are SGHRS and YFSETQ. The CDR3 DNA reads as TGCGCCAGCAGCTTGGAGGTGACTAGCTATGAGCAGTTCTTC. Protein sequence: CASSLEVTSYEQFF.

This clone came up once. The chain couples TRBV7-9 to TRBJ2-7; TRBD1 might be the D (6 bases). The CDR3 loop spans 17 amino acids. V lost 2 bases to trimming and J lost 5 bases, with 22 bases between them. Germline-derived CDR1 and CDR2 are SEHNR and FQNEAQ (reference sequence). Here the CDR3 reads CASSLNRGGQATDEQYF. The CDR3 DNA sequence: TGTGCCAGCAGCTTAAACCGTGGGGGACAAGCTACCGACGAGCAGTACTTC.

The genes are TRBV12-2 and TRBJ2-7. TRBV12-2 is a pseudogene. This CDR3 region has 15 residues. This CDR3 is CASLPKRARMYEQYF. CDR3 DNA: TGTGCAAGTCTCCCTAAAAGGGCTAGGATGTACGAGCAGTACTTC.

The gene calls are TRBV30 and TRBJ1-5; D gene ambiguous. The CDR3 extends over 13 amino acids. V dropped 2 bases and J dropped 4 bases, with 9 bases sitting between them. Germline V gives CDR1 GTSNPN, CDR2 SVGIG (reference sequence). The CDR3, as DNA: TGTGCCTGGAGTTTAGAGGATAATCAGCCCCAGCATTTT. It encodes CAWSLEDNQPQHF.

The chain has TRBV29-1 and TRBJ2-3; 8 bases map to TRBD2. This CDR3 region has 14 residues. Germline CDR1 and CDR2: SQVTM and ANQGSEA. The J segment lost 2 bases and the V segment lost 3 bases, leaving 4 bases of the junction unmatched. As DNA, the CDR3 is TGCAGCGTTGAGGCTAGCGGGTACACAGATACGCAGTATTTT. Protein: CSVEASGYTDTQYF.

The chain carries TRBV29-1 and TRBJ2-7, with 11 bases matching TRBD1. The CDR3 covers 12 residues. Germline trimming cut 6 bases from V and 7 bases from J; bases unmatched to any gene: 5. Germline CDR1 and CDR2: SQVTM and ANQGSEA. The DNA of the CDR3 is TGCAGCGTCGGACAGGGGGCTTGGGAGCAGTACTTC. As protein: CSVGQGAWEQYF.

This rearrangement joins TRBV27 to TRBJ2-2; D assignment may be TRBD1 or TRBD2 (5 bases each). Germline CDR1 is MNHEY and CDR2 is SMNVEV (reference sequence). CDR3 length equals 13 residues. Trimming pared 10 bases from V and 4 bases from J, leaving 13 bases between. CDR3 DNA: TGTGCCACCCAGGGAGATCCCACCGGGGAGCTGTTTTTT. Encoded protein: CATQGDPTGELFF.

J is TRBJ1-5 and V is TRBV5-1; perhaps TRBD1 as D (5 bases). The CDR3 covers 13 residues. V lost 6 bases to trimming and J lost 14 bases, with 21 bases between them. The germline V gene encodes CDR1 SGHRS and CDR2 YFSETQ. The CDR3 nucleotides are TGCGCCAGCACCTCGGTGACGGGGGTGATAAAGCATTTT. Its translation: CASTSVTGVIKHF.

The chain couples TRBV6-1 to TRBJ1-5; D is uncertain. V was trimmed by 7 bases and J by 7 bases, leaving 14 bases between them. This CDR3 contains 13 residues. CDR1 MNHNS and CDR2 SASEGT come from the germline V gene. The CDR3 sequence: CASKVSYSQPQHF. The DNA for the CDR3 is TGTGCCAGCAAGGTCAGCTACTCACAGCCCCAGCATTTT.

This clone was observed once. The chain carries TRBV19 and TRBJ2-5; D may match TRBD1 or TRBD2 (7 bases each). This CDR3 has 15 amino acids. Germline V gene data show CDR1 as LNHDA and CDR2 as SQIVND (reference sequence). The V end lost 2 bases, the J end lost 5 bases, and 15 bases lay between the germline ends. CDR3: CASSIQGGVGETQYF. DNA for the CDR3: TGTGCCAGTAGTATACAGGGGGGGGTCGGGGAGACCCAGTACTTC. Variable domain in full (rest from reference TRBV19 and TRBJ2-5): DGGITQSPKYLFRKEGQNVTLSCEQNLNHDAMYWYRQDPGQGLRLIYYSQIVNDFQKGDIAEGYSVSREKKESFPLTVTSAQKNPTAFYLCASSIQGGVGETQYFGPGTRLLVL.

This clone was seen more than once but under ten times. This chain links TRBV25-1 with TRBJ1-5, with 8 positions matching TRBD1. This CDR3 spans 12 amino acids. Unmatched junction bases numbered 0, after V lost 7 bases and J lost 4 bases. CDR1 is MGHDK, CDR2 SYGVNS, per germline. The CDR3 nucleotides are TGTGCCAGCAACAGGGGGAATCAGCCCCAGCATTTT. Residues: CASNRGNQPQHF.